This is a list of T cell receptor beta chains from one sample in a study of cytomegalovirus exposure and HLA in healthy donors. Data came from immunoSEQ multiplex PCR; TCRdb stores just in-frame clones and leaves some out. The sample gives around 210,000 clones, around 73% of which show up once; under 3% is in the top ten. The material sequenced was PBMCs. These receptors came from a woman in her 30s in good health and CMV-seronegative. CDR3s include the opening cysteine and the closing phenylalanine or tryptophan. The D gene is left open where the match is weak. Clone size appears in some rows only: once, few, many, or a class for an expanded clone.

CDR3 length	V gene	J gene	D gene	clone size	CDR3 DNA	CDR3 protein
12	TRBV30	TRBJ1-2	TRBD1	NA	TGTGCCTGGTTGCAGGGGGACTATGGCTACACCTTC	CAWLQGDYGYTF
15	TRBV7-3	TRBJ2-5	TRBD2	NA	TGTGCCAGCAGCCCACTAGCGGGGGGGGCGGAGACCCAGTACTTC	CASSPLAGGAETQYF
14	TRBV5-1	TRBJ2-7	TRBD2	NA	TGCGCCAGCAGCTCAGGACTAGCGGGATACGAGCAGTACTTC	CASSSGLAGYEQYF
16	TRBV5-1	TRBJ2-7	TRBD2	NA	TGCGCCAGCAGCTTGGTAAGCGGGATGAGCTCCTACGAGCAGTACTTC	CASSLVSGMSSYEQYF
15	TRBV4-1	TRBJ1-5	TRBD1	NA	TGCGCCAGCAGCCGCCCCGGGACAGGGAGTCAGCCCCAGCATTTT	CASSRPGTGSQPQHF
14	TRBV11-2	TRBJ1-2	NA	few	TGTGCCAGCAGGGTCGGCGAACCGTCGGAGGGCTACACCTTC	CASRVGEPSEGYTF
15	TRBV10-3	TRBJ2-3	TRBD2	NA	TGTGCCATCAGCCCGACTAGCGGGAGCGGGAATACGCAGTATTTT	CAISPTSGSGNTQYF
17	TRBV7-8	TRBJ2-4	NA	few	TGTGCCAGCAGCTCGCTCGGGGGACCCTACGCCAAAAACATTCAGTACTTC	CASSSLGGPYAKNIQYF
10	TRBV20-1	TRBJ1-2	NA	NA	TGCAGTGCTAGTTTATATGGCTACACCTTC	CSASLYGYTF
15	TRBV27	TRBJ1-5	NA	NA	TGTGCCAGCAGTTTACGGGGGGATTTCAATCAGCCCCAGCATTTT	CASSLRGDFNQPQHF
16	TRBV5-1	TRBJ1-2	NA	NA	TGCGCCAGCACTATGGGGGGAACAGGTCTGAACTATGGCTACACCTTC	CASTMGGTGLNYGYTF
14	TRBV29-1	TRBJ2-2	TRBD1	few	TGCAGCGTGGGGGACAGGGTAAAGAACGGGGAGCTGTTTTTT	CSVGDRVKNGELFF
14	TRBV27	TRBJ1-6	NA	NA	TGTGCCAGCAGTTTTGGACTTGGTGATTCACCCCTCCACTTT	CASSFGLGDSPLHF
16	TRBV7-2	TRBJ2-1	TRBD2	few	TGTGCCAGCAGCTCGCGGGGGACTACCCTAGGAGGTGAGCAGTTCTTC	CASSSRGTTLGGEQFF
13	TRBV2	TRBJ1-6	TRBD1	once	TGTGCCAGCGAGGGGGCGCGGAATTCACCCCTCCACTTT	CASEGARNSPLHF
13	TRBV30	TRBJ1-2	NA	NA	TGTGCCTGGACAGGGAGGGCCTACTATGGCTACACCTTC	CAWTGRAYYGYTF
13	TRBV21-1	TRBJ1-2	NA	NA	TGTGCCATTAAACAGGGTTTCCTCTATGGCTACACCTTC	CAIKQGFLYGYTF
13	TRBV11-2	TRBJ2-7	NA	NA	TGTGCCAGCAGCTTCATGGCCATTCCCGAGCAGTACTTC	CASSFMAIPEQYF
17	TRBV10-3	TRBJ2-1	TRBD2	NA	TGTGCCATCAGTGACCCAGAGACTAGCGGGGGGGCCGGGGAGCAGTTCTTC	CAISDPETSGGAGEQFF
15	TRBV6-5	TRBJ2-7	NA	NA	TGTGCCAGCAGAACCCGGTACCGGGGCTCCTACGAGCAGTACTTC	CASRTRYRGSYEQYF
14	TRBV28	TRBJ1-1	NA	few	TGTGCCAGCAGTTTGTTTCAGGGATTTCGGGAAGCTTTCTTT	CASSLFQGFREAFF
15	TRBV6-1	TRBJ1-2	NA	NA	TGTGCCAGCAGTGAAGGTCCCAGGCGATTCGGTGGCTACACCTTC	CASSEGPRRFGGYTF
15	TRBV9	TRBJ2-7	TRBD2	few	TGTGCCAGCAGCGTAGGTCTCAGCGGGAGTTACGAGCAGTACTTC	CASSVGLSGSYEQYF
16	TRBV2	TRBJ2-7	TRBD2	NA	TGTGCCAGCAGTGAACTAGCGGGAGGAGGGAACTACGAGCAGTACTTC	CASSELAGGGNYEQYF
16	TRBV28	TRBJ1-1	NA	NA	TGTGCCAGCAGTTTCCCGCGGAGGGGAATGAACACTGAAGCTTTCTTT	CASSFPRRGMNTEAFF
16	TRBV7-9	TRBJ1-2	NA	NA	TGTGCCAGCAGCTTTGCGGTCCCCCTCGTGATGGATGGCTACACCTTC	CASSFAVPLVMDGYTF
15	TRBV7-2	TRBJ2-1	TRBD2	NA	TGTGCCAGCAGCTCAACTAGCGGGAGGGCCCTTGAGCAGTTCTTC	CASSSTSGRALEQFF
16	TRBV30	TRBJ2-1	TRBD2	NA	TGTGCCTGGAGTGTACGTTTGACTAGCGGGAGAGGAGAGCAGTTCTTC	CAWSVRLTSGRGEQFF